These T cell receptor beta chains were read from a single sample in a study of T-cell reconstitution after alpha-beta-depleted transplantation in children. TCRdb re-called the PCR reads through MiXCR, storing one row per CDR3 protein. The sample has 500,000 to 750,000 distinct CDR3 sequences, 10% to 15% seen once; the top ten hold around 2%. The sequenced sample was PBMCs, mostly from graft donor cells, obtained 360 days after TCRalphabeta/CD19-depleted stem cell transplant. The origin of the receptors is a male patient younger than 18 who had a stem cell transplant for acute myeloid leukemia, so the T cells may come from the graft donor. The conserved cysteine and the conserved F or W are not part of the CDR3 here. The D gene is left open where the match is weak.

j_call | d_call | v_call | cdr3_aa
TRBJ2-1 | TRBD2 | TRBV27 | ASSLGTGLRGTNEQF
TRBJ2-2 | TRBD2 | TRBV7-3 | ASSPTSGGGELF
TRBJ2-5 | - | TRBV9 | ASSVDTGEETQY
TRBJ2-2 | - | TRBV7-3 | ASSHGNGELF
TRBJ2-3 | - | TRBV4-3 | ASSHFRVQSTDTQY
TRBJ2-1 | TRBD2 | TRBV2 | ASGRGLAGSNEQF
TRBJ2-3 | - | TRBV20-1 | SAQGPEVTDTQY
TRBJ1-3 | TRBD1 | TRBV13 | ASSLDRAGNTIY
TRBJ2-1 | - | TRBV11-2 | ASRSLPDYNEQF
TRBJ2-1 | - | TRBV28 | ASSSRRGWNEQF
TRBJ2-7 | TRBD2 | TRBV28 | ASSLRLAGNWNEQY
TRBJ2-7 | TRBD1 | TRBV29-1 | SVEEKTWEGQGTYEQY
TRBJ2-1 | TRBD2 | TRBV4-3 | ASSRTSGDSSYNEQF
TRBJ2-3 | TRBD2 | TRBV7-9 | ASSPALVAGATDTQY
TRBJ2-1 | TRBD2 | TRBV7-9 | ASSLNPAGVFYNEQF
TRBJ2-2 | TRBD1 | TRBV10-3 | AIRGTDANTGELF
TRBJ2-3 | TRBD2 | TRBV7-3 | ASSSGTRSTDTQY
TRBJ1-5 | - | TRBV20-1 | SARIRGGRDPGGNQPQH
TRBJ1-2 | - | TRBV20-1 | SAPQPAYGYT
TRBJ2-2 | - | TRBV5-1 | ASSLRLNTGELF
TRBJ2-7 | - | TRBV7-8 | ASSSRAHTQY
TRBJ2-1 | - | TRBV21-1 | ASTEVTSYNEQF
TRBJ2-1 | - | TRBV4-2 | ASSDRDNSGEDEQF
TRBJ2-7 | - | TRBV20-1 | SARRAPGLGYEQY
TRBJ2-1 | TRBD2 | TRBV27 | ASTLAGAGEQF
TRBJ2-7 | TRBD2 | TRBV20-1 | SATGLASNEQY
TRBJ2-7 | - | TRBV9 | ASSVEGVGEQY
TRBJ2-3 | TRBD2 | TRBV20-1 | SAYGLAGGTDTQY
TRBJ2-1 | - | TRBV24-1 | ATSPGDYNEQF
TRBJ2-1 | - | TRBV19 | AVRDRGTDEQF
TRBJ2-7 | - | TRBV20-1 | RGTGGSPYEQY
TRBJ2-4 | TRBD1 | TRBV11-1 | ASSLIGGANIQY
TRBJ2-1 | - | TRBV4-3 | ASSQVPRQYNEQF
TRBJ2-5 | - | TRBV29-1 | SVGLAVGETQY
TRBJ2-7 | - | TRBV18 | ASSPWVGGGTYEQY
TRBJ2-1 | TRBD2 | TRBV29-1 | SASHLGGYEQF
TRBJ2-7 | - | TRBV3-1 | ASSPARGASYEQY
TRBJ2-1 | TRBD2 | TRBV5-1 | ASRRDSWTSGSRGGNEQF
TRBJ1-2 | TRBD1 | TRBV20-1 | SAKTGNYGYT
TRBJ2-1 | - | TRBV25-1 | ASSEWGYNEQF
TRBJ2-7 | - | TRBV12-3/TRBV12-4 | ASSLFSDRADPYEQY
TRBJ2-7 | TRBD2 | TRBV4-2 | ASSQDPAGGRYEQY
TRBJ1-1 | TRBD1 | TRBV2 | ASRLLTGAVTEAF
TRBJ2-1 | - | TRBV4-3 | ASSQGGPTLNEQF
TRBJ2-3 | TRBD2 | TRBV29-1 | SVKLGTSGSYTQY
TRBJ2-3 | TRBD1 | TRBV6-5 | ASSYRSDRGGTDTQY
TRBJ2-7 | TRBD2 | TRBV29-1 | SVAGTSGNSYEQY
TRBJ2-2 | TRBD2 | TRBV7-3 | ASSSTPGLAGGGPGELF
TRBJ2-5 | TRBD2 | TRBV7-2 | ASSSLAGPPDVTQY
TRBJ2-1 | TRBD1 | TRBV7-9 | ASNPTGGWGEQF
TRBJ2-3 | TRBD2 | TRBV20-1 | SARGGGGRTPSTDTQY
TRBJ2-1 | - | TRBV7-3 | ASSLDSSYNEQF
TRBJ2-7 | TRBD2 | TRBV4-2 | ASSHLAGINEQY
TRBJ2-2 | TRBD2 | TRBV12-3/TRBV12-4 | ASSLGTSGLNTGELF
TRBJ2-5 | - | TRBV28 | ASRQGRVEETQY